These 18 T cell receptor beta chains share one sample of origin, sequenced in a study of CD4 T cells in relation to SARS-CoV-2 and coronaviruses (dated by TCRdb to the early 2020s). The method behind the library was the immunoSEQ multiplex PCR assay. TCRdb carries this immuneACCESS record with in-frame sequences only. Its versions omit some clonotypes, under half of them owing to an unresolved V gene in the studies checked, with the rest unexplained. Recorded for this sample are some 22,000 clones; about three fifths of them occurred a single time. Of the sample, 9.5% to 11% falls within the top ten clones. CD4+ T cells from unexposed donors were collected before the COVID-19 pandemic (2011-2018). The EasySep CD4+ T cell isolation kit was used to isolate CD4+ T cells once the cultures had run for more than 8 days. No antigen has been identified for these receptors. The specimen sequenced was CD4+ T cells from PBMCs, cultured in vitro. The source of these receptors is a human donor in good health.

The V and J genes are TRBV5-6 and TRBJ2-1; D might be TRBD1 (6 bases). The CDR3 totals 17 residues. The germline V gene encodes CDR1 SGHDT and CDR2 YYEEEE. With 3 bases removed from V and 2 bases from J, the gap between germline ends came to 18 bases. CDR3: CASSYLLSGTTYNEQFF. The CDR3 DNA follows: TGTGCCAGCAGCTATTTACTTTCCGGGACAACCTACAATGAGCAGTTCTTC. Variable domain in full (rest from reference TRBV5-6 and TRBJ2-1): DAGVTQSPTHLIKTRGQQVTLRCSPKSGHDTVSWYQQALGQGPQFIFQYYEEEERQRGNFPDRFSGHQFPNYSSELNVNALLLGDSALYLCASSYLLSGTTYNEQFFGPGTRLTVL.

This clone appeared once. DNA of the CDR3: TGTGCCACCCCCTGCATATTCCTCTACGAGCAGTACTTC. It is translated as CATPCIFLYEQYF. V gene TRBV19 combines with J gene TRBJ2-7; D is unresolved. The CDR3 totals 13 residues. Trimming cost V 10 bases and J 3 bases, with 16 bases left between them. Germline V CDR1 and CDR2: LNHDA, SQIVND (reference sequence). The whole variable domain, filled in from reference TRBV19 and TRBJ2-7, reads DGGITQSPKYLFRKEGQNVTLSCEQNLNHDAMYWYRQDPGQGLRLIYYSQIVNDFQKGDIAEGYSVSREKKESFPLTVTSAQKNPTAFYLCATPCIFLYEQYFGPGTRLTVT.

V and J are TRBV4-2 and TRBJ2-6; 7 bases align to TRBD1. Per the germline V gene, CDR1 is LGHNA and CDR2 is YNFKEQ. This CDR3 is built from 19 residues. The junction had 13 bases not matched to a gene; V was cut back by 5 bases and J by 0 bases. The CDR3 DNA reads TGTGCCAGCAGCTTAACCGGTGGGACAGTGAGCTCTGGGGCCAACGTCCTGACTTTC. Amino acid sequence: CASSLTGGTVSSGANVLTF.

The gene calls are TRBV4-1 and TRBJ1-2, with 7 positions matching TRBD1. The junction had 9 bases not matched to a gene; V was cut back by 3 bases and J by 5 bases. This CDR3 spans 15 amino acids. Per germline, CDR1 MGHRA and CDR2 YSYEKL. This CDR3 reads CASSQVRTGRYGYTF. CDR3 DNA: TGCGCCAGCAGCCAGGTCCGGACAGGACGGTATGGCTACACCTTC.

The chain is built from TRBV7-3 and TRBJ2-5; D remains ambiguous. The V end was cut by 0 bases, the J end by 5 bases, with 7 bases between. Per germline, CDR1 SGHTA and CDR2 FQGTGA. This CDR3 region has 13 residues. The CDR3: CASSLTYGETQYF. The DNA for the CDR3 is TGTGCCAGCAGCTTAACGTATGGGGAGACCCAGTACTTC.

The V and J genes are TRBV11-2 and TRBJ1-5; TRBD1 might be the D (6 bases). The CDR3 is made up of 16 amino acids. V lost 5 bases and J lost 0, with 14 bases in between. Germline-derived CDR1 and CDR2 are SGHAT and FQNNGV. Written as DNA, the CDR3 is TGTGCCAGCAGCCCCCAAGGACAGCATAGCAATCAGCCCCAGCATTTT. It yields the protein CASSPQGQHSNQPQHF.

This chain uses TRBV6-2 or TRBV6-3 with TRBJ2-4; 7 bases match TRBD2. Germline CDR1 and CDR2: MNHEY and SVGEGT. Trimming cost V 2 bases and J 8 bases; bases outside gene matches: 12. CDR3 length equals 16 residues. Written as DNA, the CDR3 is TGTGCCAGCAGTTACGATCCCCTACTAGCGAAGGACATTCAGTACTTC. Its protein product is CASSYDPLLAKDIQYF.

The sample holds a few counts of this clone. This chain links TRBV5-1 with TRBJ2-3; D unclear. V lost 0 bases, J lost 4 bases, and 9 bases lay in between. Per germline, CDR1 SGHRS and CDR2 YFSETQ. The length of the CDR3 is 14 residues. The CDR3 spells CASSLGLEPDTQYF. The CDR3 DNA is TGCGCCAGCAGCTTGGGACTCGAGCCAGATACGCAGTATTTT.

The chain has TRBV25-1 and TRBJ2-3, with a possible D match to TRBD1 (5 bases). CDR1 is MGHDK and CDR2 is SYGVNS in the germline V gene. The CDR3 consists of 17 residues. V was clipped by 0 bases and J by 2 bases, with 15 bases between them. The CDR3 nucleotides are TGTGCCAGCAGTGAATACGGACATCAAGCAGACACAGATACGCAGTATTTT. It translates to CASSEYGHQADTDTQYF.

The V and J genes are TRBV4-3 and TRBJ2-5; D gene unclear. This CDR3 contains 13 residues. The V gene's germline CDR1 is LGHNA and CDR2 YSLEER. The V end was cut by 4 bases, the J end by 2 bases, with 8 bases between. Written as DNA, the CDR3 is TGCGCCAGCAGCCTAAGACCTCAAGAGACCCAGTACTTC. It encodes CASSLRPQETQYF.

This clone showed up just a few times. The chain employs TRBV4-3 and TRBJ1-6; 7 bases fit TRBD1. CDR1 and CDR2 (germline): LGHNA, YSLEER. The V and J ends lost 1 base and 8 bases, in that order; junction bases with no gene match: 5. The CDR3 runs 15 residues. DNA of the CDR3: TGCGCCAGCAGCCAAGTAAAGGGGGCCGATTCACCCCTCCACTTT. It is translated as CASSQVKGADSPLHF.

The chain employs TRBV2 and TRBJ2-1; 7 bases fit TRBD2. The CDR3 length is 13 residues. J was trimmed by 12 bases and V by 8 bases; bases with no gene match: 13. Germline-derived CDR1 and CDR2 are SNHLY and FYNNEI. CDR3 residues: CASVGLVAGLQFF. CDR3 DNA: TGTGCCAGCGTCGGGTTAGTAGCGGGCTTGCAGTTCTTC.

In DNA form, the CDR3 reads TGTGCCTGGAAAAGGGAACCGGGACAGGGGGTGACTGAAGCTTTCTTT. This codes for CAWKREPGQGVTEAFF. The V gene is TRBV30, the J gene TRBJ1-1; 11 nucleotides match TRBD1. Germline CDR1 GTSNPN, CDR2 SVGIG (reference sequence). The CDR3 is 16 amino acids. Germline trimming cut 4 bases from V and 5 bases from J; bases unmatched to any gene: 12.

This rearrangement joins TRBV10-3 to TRBJ1-1; 7 bases line up with TRBD1. Germline-derived CDR1 and CDR2 are ENHRY and SYGVKD. This CDR3 spans 13 amino acids. The V gene end was trimmed by 3 bases and the J gene end by 8 bases; junction bases not matched to a gene: 6. CDR3 DNA: TGTGCCATCAGTGAACAGGACAGGACAGAAGCTTTCTTT. Its translation is CAISEQDRTEAFF.

CDR3 region: CASGSRRNPYEQYF. The CDR3 coding sequence is TGTGCTAGTGGTTCCCGGCGCAACCCCTACGAGCAGTACTTC. The chain has TRBV12-5 and TRBJ2-7; D is ambiguous. Germline CDR1 and CDR2: LGHNT and FRNRAP. Between the trimmed V and J ends, which lost 4 bases and 2 bases, there was a span of 12 bases. This CDR3 comprises 14 residues.

The chain has TRBV7-2 and TRBJ2-7, with D possibly matching TRBD2 (6 bases). Germline values: CDR1 SGHTA, CDR2 FQGNSA. Trimming cost V 3 bases and J 6 bases, with 15 bases left between them. CDR3 length: 14 amino acids. Here the CDR3 reads CASSFGGELREQYF. The CDR3 nucleotides are TGTGCCAGCAGCTTCGGCGGGGAACTACGCGAGCAGTACTTC. The complete variable domain, with remaining parts taken from reference TRBV7-2 and TRBJ2-7, reads GAGVSQSPSNKVTEKGKDVELRCDPISGHTALYWYRQSLGQGLEFLIYFQGNSAPDKSGLPSDRFSAERTGGSVSTLTIQRTQQEDSAVYLCASSFGGELREQYFGPGTRLTVT.

The chain links TRBV27 to TRBJ2-2; 8 positions agree with TRBD2. CDR3 length: 15 amino acids. Germline V gives CDR1 MNHEY, CDR2 SMNVEV (reference sequence). The trim removed 6 bases at V and 3 bases at J, leaving 6 bases unmatched. DNA of the CDR3: TGTGCCAGCAGATCAGCGGGAGTGGACACCGGGGAGCTGTTTTTT. Its translation is CASRSAGVDTGELFF.

The gene calls are TRBV7-8 and TRBJ2-7; D unresolved. V lost 5 bases to trimming and J lost 3 bases, with 5 bases between them. The CDR3 totals 11 residues. Germline assignment: CDR1 SGHVS and CDR2 FQNEAQ. DNA for the CDR3: TGTGCCAGCAGCGTAAACTACGAGCAGTACTTC. It specifies CASSVNYEQYF. Full variable domain (outside the CDR3, taken from reference TRBV7-8 and TRBJ2-7): GAGVSQSPRYKVAKRGQDVALRCDPISGHVSLFWYQQALGQGPEFLTYFQNEAQLDKSGLPSDRFFAERPEGSVSTLKIQRTQQEDSAVYLCASSVNYEQYFGPGTRLTVT.